These 7 T cell receptor beta chains came from one sample sequenced in a study of cytomegalovirus exposure and HLA in healthy donors. PCR amplification relied on 60 Vbeta primers (plus 13 Jbeta primers). The table came from immunoSEQ multiplex PCR; TCRdb's copy has only in-frame clones and leaves some out. Counted here are about 160,000 clones, 80% to 85% occurring once; the ten biggest clones make up around 4.1%. The material sequenced was PBMCs. Source of these receptors: a man aged 45-60 years in good health and CMV-seropositive.

This chain's CDR3 is CASSLGLAGAQDTQYF. The CDR3, as DNA: TGTGCCAGCAGCTTGGGACTAGCGGGAGCCCAAGATACGCAGTATTTT. The rearrangement links TRBV5-4 to TRBJ2-3; TRBD2 aligns across 12 bases. In germline, CDR1 is SGHNT, CDR2 YYREEE (reference sequence). The CDR3 has 16 residues. With V trimmed by 0 bases and J by 5 bases, 4 bases remained unmatched.

The V call is TRBV21-1, the J call TRBJ2-5; whether TRBD2, the table's D call, matches the DNA was not checked. TRBV21-1 is a documented pseudogene. The CDR3 loop spans 12 amino acids. The CDR3 DNA reads as TGTGCCAGCAGCTTCTGTCAAGAGACCCAGTACTTC. Residues: CASSFCQETQYF.

This clone was counted a few times. V usage is TRBV18 and J usage is TRBJ1-3; no definite D call. Trimming removed 3 bases at V and 0 bases at J, with 3 bases between. The germline CDR1 and CDR2 sequences are KGHSH and LQKENI. This CDR3 has 13 amino acids. CDR3 region: CASSPVSGNTIYF. For the CDR3, the DNA is TGTGCCAGCTCACCCGTCTCTGGAAACACCATATATTTT.

The chain has TRBV10-1 and TRBJ2-1, with TRBD2 identical over 9 bases. From germline, CDR1 is WNHNN and CDR2 SYGVQD (reference sequence). The J segment lost 6 bases and the V segment lost 0 bases, leaving 6 bases of the junction unmatched. The CDR3 length is 16 residues. CDR3 coding DNA: TGCGCCAGCAGTGAGTCGGTAGCGGGAGTTTTCAATGAGCAGTTCTTC. As protein: CASSESVAGVFNEQFF.

The chain is built from TRBV27 and TRBJ1-6, with 7 bases that match TRBD1. This CDR3 region has 15 residues. Germline trimming cut 2 bases from V and 14 bases from J; bases unmatched to any gene: 12. Germline V gives CDR1 MNHEY, CDR2 SMNVEV (reference sequence). The CDR3 loop is CASSLIRGANRALHF. In DNA, the CDR3 is TGTGCCAGCAGTTTAATCAGGGGGGCTAATAGGGCCCTCCACTTT.

This clone was seen more than once but under ten times. This chain links TRBV27 with TRBJ1-2; 8 bases agree with TRBD1. The CDR3 is 16 amino acids. Losses at the gene ends were 6 bases for V and 0 bases for J; bases not matched to a gene: 9. Germline CDR1 and CDR2: MNHEY and SMNVEV (reference sequence). The chain's CDR3 is CASRLRQGTTNYGYTF. The CDR3, as DNA: TGTGCCAGCAGACTCAGACAGGGGACCACTAACTATGGCTACACCTTC.

Of note for this clone: Other nucleotide sequences in the sample specify the same CDR3. V and J are TRBV28 and TRBJ2-1, with 8 bases identical to TRBD2. J gave up 0 bases and V 6 bases, and 4 bases lay outside the gene matches. CDR1 is MDHEN, CDR2 SYDVKM, per germline. CDR3 size: 15 residues. The CDR3 sequence is CASRASGSSYNEQFF. CDR3 DNA: TGTGCCAGCAGGGCCAGCGGGAGCTCCTACAATGAGCAGTTCTTC.